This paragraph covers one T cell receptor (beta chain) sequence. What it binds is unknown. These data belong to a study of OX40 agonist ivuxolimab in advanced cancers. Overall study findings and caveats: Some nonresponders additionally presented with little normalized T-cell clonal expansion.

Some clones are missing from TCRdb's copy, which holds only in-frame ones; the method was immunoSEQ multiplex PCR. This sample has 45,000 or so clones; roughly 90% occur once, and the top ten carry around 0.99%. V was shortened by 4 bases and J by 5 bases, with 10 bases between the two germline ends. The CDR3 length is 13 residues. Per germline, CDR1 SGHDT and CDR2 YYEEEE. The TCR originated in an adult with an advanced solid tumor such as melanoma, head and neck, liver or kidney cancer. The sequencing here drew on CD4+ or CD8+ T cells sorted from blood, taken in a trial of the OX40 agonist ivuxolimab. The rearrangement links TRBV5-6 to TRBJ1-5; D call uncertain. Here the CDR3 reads CASSRGSDQPQHF. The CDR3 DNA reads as TGTGCCAGCAGCCGCGGTAGTGATCAGCCCCAGCATTTT.